This record covers a single T cell receptor (beta chain). The antigen is not known. Germline V CDR1 and CDR2: PRHDT, FYEKMQ (reference sequence). The ends were cut back, 5 bases at V and 2 bases at J, with 15 bases in the middle. This CDR3 comprises 15 residues. The entry originates in a study of graft-versus-host responses after intestinal transplantation. This table comes from immunoSEQ multiplex PCR, and its TCRdb copy is limited to in-frame clones, with some not included. The sample contains tens of thousands of clones, over 85% of which appear only once. Source: unstimulated CD8+ T cells sorted from spleen or lymph node cells, taken before intestinal transplant. The chain uses TRBV13 and TRBJ1-1; a weak D match, TRBD1 (6 bases). This receptor was taken from a human donor who received an intestinal transplant. CDR3 amino acids: CASSPQGHFNTEAFF. As DNA, the CDR3 is TGTGCCAGCAGCCCCCAGGGACACTTCAACACTGAAGCTTTCTTT.